The rows below give T cell receptor beta chains drawn from one sample of a study of blood T cell repertoires in COVID-19. Repertoires were generated with immunoSEQ multiplex PCR, while TCRdb's copy carries only in-frame clones and drops some. The sample yields approximately 120,000 clones, roughly four fifths seen once. Sequenced material: PBMCs or T cells enriched from blood (not recorded which). The source is a man in his thirties or forties who had recovered from COVID-19. CDR3s include the opening cysteine and the closing phenylalanine or tryptophan. D genes are given only for firm matches. Clone size is not always given. Where it is, it says once, few, many or a class for expanded clones.

>-|TRBV11-3|once|TRBJ1-1
CASSFSGNTEAFF
TGTGCCAGCAGCTTTTCAGGAAACACTGAAGCTTTCTTT
>TRBD1|TRBV19|-|TRBJ1-1
CASSATGGPLNTEAFF
TGTGCCAGTAGTGCCACAGGGGGGCCCCTTAACACTGAAGCTTTCTTT
>TRBD1|TRBV2|-|TRBJ1-2
CASRTGTGSNYGYTF
TGTGCCAGCAGGACCGGGACAGGCTCCAACTATGGCTACACCTTC
>-|TRBV6-1|-|TRBJ1-5
CASSEVSGQPQHF
TGTGCCAGCAGTGAAGTTTCGGGTCAGCCCCAGCATTTT
>-|TRBV18|-|TRBJ1-1
CASSPQGGNTEAFF
TGTGCCAGCTCACCTCAGGGAGGTAACACTGAAGCTTTCTTT
>TRBD1|TRBV6-1|-|TRBJ2-5
CASSEHGTGQETQYF
TGTGCCAGCAGTGAACATGGGACAGGGCAAGAGACCCAGTACTTC
>-|TRBV6-4|few|TRBJ2-1
CASSDSSLSSYNEQFF
TGTGCCAGCAGTGACTCGTCTCTCAGCTCCTACAATGAGCAGTTCTTC
>-|TRBV5-4|-|TRBJ2-1
CASSLVVDNEQFF
TGTGCCAGCAGCTTGGTCGTCGACAATGAGCAGTTCTTC
>TRBD1|TRBV19|few|TRBJ1-5
CASTAGGIGPQHF
TGTGCCAGTACAGCAGGGGGGATTGGGCCCCAGCATTTT
>-|TRBV19|-|TRBJ1-5
CASRNDRFNQPQHF
TGTGCCAGTAGAAACGACAGATTCAATCAGCCCCAGCATTTT
>TRBD2|TRBV5-4|-|TRBJ2-5
CASSPGTSGRADKTQYF
TGTGCCAGCAGCCCAGGGACTAGCGGGAGGGCCGACAAGACCCAGTACTTC
>TRBD1|TRBV19|-|TRBJ1-1
CASSIGTANTEAFF
TGTGCCAGTAGTATTGGGACAGCGAACACTGAAGCTTTCTTT
>TRBD1|TRBV29-1|-|TRBJ2-5
CSGLDRGRGETQYF
TGCAGCGGCCTGGACAGGGGGCGCGGGGAGACCCAGTACTTC
>TRBD1|TRBV5-4|-|TRBJ2-5
CASSFKGASETQYF
TGTGCCAGCAGCTTTAAGGGGGCATCGGAGACCCAGTACTTC
>TRBD2|TRBV11-2|-|TRBJ2-2
CASSFPSSGRRGTGELFF
TGTGCCAGCAGCTTCCCGTCTAGCGGGAGGCGGGGCACCGGGGAGCTGTTTTTT
>TRBD1|TRBV7-3|-|TRBJ2-3
CASSEDRGDTQYF
TGTGCCAGCAGCGAGGACAGGGGAGATACGCAGTATTTT
>-|TRBV30|-|TRBJ1-2
CAWSQQLGTF
TGTGCCTGGAGCCAACAGCTGGGCACCTTC